This T cell receptor (beta chain) was obtained from a study of Graves' ophthalmopathy and Graves' hyperthyroidism. This CDR3 is built from 15 residues. J was trimmed by 5 bases and V by 3 bases; bases with no gene match: 11. Germline V gives CDR1 DFQATT, CDR2 SNEGSKA (reference sequence). At least ten counts were recorded for this clonotype. CDR3 regions of TCR beta were amplified from RNA transcripts. First-round RT-PCR with HTBI primers preceded a second-round multiplex PCR. TCRdb called the multiplex PCR reads again in MiXCR, with one record for every CDR3 protein. The top ten clones hold 9.1% of a sample with over 200,000 distinct CDR3 sequences, around 28% of them seen once.

The genes are TRBV20-1 and TRBJ2-5, with 8 bases fitting TRBD2. The sample taken for sequencing was peripheral blood. The clonotype was recovered from a man aged 45-65 years with Graves' ophthalmopathy. CDR3 nucleotide sequence: TGCAGTGCTAGGACTCCCAGCGGGAGCTATGAGACCCAGTACTTC. Translated: CSARTPSGSYETQYF.